These T cell receptor beta chains were read from a single sample in a study of blood T cell repertoires in COVID-19. Produced via immunoSEQ multiplex PCR; TCRdb's table is partial and in-frame only. The sample has a few hundred thousand clones; about 89% are singletons. The sample consisted of PBMCs or T cells enriched from blood (not recorded which). The source is a woman aged 35 to 49 who had recovered from COVID-19. Both conserved end residues are part of each CDR3. Fields, in order: clone size, J gene, D gene, V gene, CDR3 protein, CDR3 DNA. A D gene is named only where the DNA matches it firmly. Not all rows give a size; the values are once, few, many and, for expanded clones, a class.

size: .
J: TRBJ2-7
D: TRBD1
V: TRBV27
CDR3: CASSSAGGPYEQYF
DNA: TGTGCCAGCAGTTCGGCAGGGGGCCCCTACGAGCAGTACTTC

size: .
J: TRBJ1-1
D: .
V: TRBV10-2
CDR3: CASSTGLASTEAFF
DNA: TGCGCCAGCAGCACAGGGTTGGCGAGCACTGAAGCTTTCTTT

size: once
J: TRBJ2-1
D: .
V: TRBV4-3
CDR3: CASSQGWLVLNEQFF
DNA: TGCGCCAGCAGCCAAGGGTGGCTAGTATTAAATGAGCAGTTCTTC

size: .
J: TRBJ2-7
D: .
V: TRBV15
CDR3: CATSRRRLGEGYEQYF
DNA: TGTGCCACCAGCAGACGCCGGCTAGGGGAAGGCTACGAGCAGTACTTC

size: .
J: TRBJ2-5
D: .
V: TRBV15
CDR3: CATSRDGADAVRGTQYF
DNA: TGTGCCACCAGCAGAGATGGTGCGGACGCCGTACGGGGGACCCAGTACTTC

size: .
J: TRBJ2-1
D: TRBD1
V: TRBV6-5
CDR3: CATSKDGQGVNEQFF
DNA: TGTGCCACTTCAAAGGATGGACAGGGGGTCAATGAGCAGTTCTTC

size: .
J: TRBJ2-5
D: .
V: TRBV5-1
CDR3: CASSRQGPEQTQYF
DNA: TGCGCCAGCAGCAGGCAGGGCCCCGAGCAGACCCAGTACTTC

size: .
J: TRBJ1-4
D: .
V: TRBV18
CDR3: CASSPDGIPLFF
DNA: TGTGCCAGCTCACCGGACGGGATCCCACTGTTTTTT

size: once
J: TRBJ1-5
D: TRBD1
V: TRBV7-2
CDR3: CASSSQGQDNQPQHF
DNA: TGTGCCAGCAGCTCCCAGGGACAGGACAATCAGCCCCAGCATTTT

size: .
J: TRBJ2-2
D: .
V: TRBV24-1
CDR3: CATSDAGAGTGELFF
DNA: TGTGCCACCAGTGATGCGGGGGCGGGGACCGGGGAGCTGTTTTTT

size: .
J: TRBJ1-1
D: TRBD1
V: TRBV5-1
CDR3: CASSLRQGAGTEAFF
DNA: TGCGCCAGCAGCTTGCGCCAGGGGGCAGGGACTGAAGCTTTCTTT

size: .
J: TRBJ2-3
D: TRBD2
V: TRBV27
CDR3: CASSFLAGGLSDTQYF
DNA: TGTGCCAGCAGTTTCCTAGCGGGGGGGCTGTCAGATACGCAGTATTTT

size: .
J: TRBJ1-1
D: TRBD1
V: TRBV24-1
CDR3: CATSDRDRGNTEAFF
DNA: TGTGCCACCAGTGATCGAGACAGGGGGAACACTGAAGCTTTCTTT

size: .
J: TRBJ1-5
D: .
V: TRBV28
CDR3: CASSPGGLSNQPQHF
DNA: TGTGCCAGCAGCCCCGGCGGTCTCAGCAATCAGCCCCAGCATTTT

size: .
J: TRBJ1-5
D: TRBD1
V: TRBV9
CDR3: CASSLGQGRKMRNQPQHF
DNA: TGTGCCAGCAGCTTGGGACAGGGGAGGAAAATGCGCAATCAGCCCCAGCATTTT

size: .
J: TRBJ1-5
D: TRBD1
V: TRBV19
CDR3: CASSVYRGVGGQPQHF
DNA: TGTGCCAGTAGTGTGTACAGGGGGGTTGGGGGTCAGCCCCAGCATTTT

size: .
J: TRBJ1-4
D: .
V: TRBV2
CDR3: CASNPTGSTNEKLFF
DNA: TGTGCCAGCAACCCTACAGGGTCGACTAATGAAAAACTGTTTTTT

size: .
J: TRBJ2-7
D: .
V: TRBV5-1
CDR3: CASSLGVGSSYEQYF
DNA: TGCGCCAGCAGCTTGGGAGTCGGGAGCTCCTACGAGCAGTACTTC

size: .
J: TRBJ2-7
D: TRBD2
V: TRBV7-9
CDR3: CASSSLAGDEQYF
DNA: TGTGCCAGCAGCTCCCTAGCGGGAGACGAGCAGTACTTC

size: .
J: TRBJ1-1
D: TRBD1
V: TRBV6-5
CDR3: CASTDTGDNGEAFF
DNA: TGTGCCAGCACCGATACAGGGGATAATGGTGAAGCTTTCTTT

size: .
J: TRBJ2-2
D: TRBD1
V: TRBV7-3
CDR3: CASSRRGQGNTGELFF
DNA: TGTGCCAGCAGCCGCCGAGGACAGGGGAACACCGGGGAGCTGTTTTTT

size: .
J: TRBJ2-1
D: TRBD2
V: TRBV5-1
CDR3: CASSSTGTSGRGDEQFF
DNA: TGCGCCAGCAGCTCAACAGGGACTAGCGGGAGGGGCGATGAGCAGTTCTTC